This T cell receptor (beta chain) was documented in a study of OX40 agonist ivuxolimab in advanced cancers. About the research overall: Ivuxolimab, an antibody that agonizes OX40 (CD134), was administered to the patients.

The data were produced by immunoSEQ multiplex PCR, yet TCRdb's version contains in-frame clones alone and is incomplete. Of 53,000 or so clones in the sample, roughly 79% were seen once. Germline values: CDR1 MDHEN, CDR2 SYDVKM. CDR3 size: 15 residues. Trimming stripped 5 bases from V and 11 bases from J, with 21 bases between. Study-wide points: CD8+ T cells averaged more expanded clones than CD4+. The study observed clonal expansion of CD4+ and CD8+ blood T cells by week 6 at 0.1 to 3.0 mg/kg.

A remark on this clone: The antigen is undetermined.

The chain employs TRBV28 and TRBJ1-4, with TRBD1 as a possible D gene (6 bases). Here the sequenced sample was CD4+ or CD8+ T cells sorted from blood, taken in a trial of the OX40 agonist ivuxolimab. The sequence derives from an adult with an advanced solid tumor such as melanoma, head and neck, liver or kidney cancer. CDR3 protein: CASSAHSGAGAKLFF. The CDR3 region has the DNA TGTGCCAGCAGTGCCCACTCGGGGGCCGGGGCGAAACTGTTTTTT.